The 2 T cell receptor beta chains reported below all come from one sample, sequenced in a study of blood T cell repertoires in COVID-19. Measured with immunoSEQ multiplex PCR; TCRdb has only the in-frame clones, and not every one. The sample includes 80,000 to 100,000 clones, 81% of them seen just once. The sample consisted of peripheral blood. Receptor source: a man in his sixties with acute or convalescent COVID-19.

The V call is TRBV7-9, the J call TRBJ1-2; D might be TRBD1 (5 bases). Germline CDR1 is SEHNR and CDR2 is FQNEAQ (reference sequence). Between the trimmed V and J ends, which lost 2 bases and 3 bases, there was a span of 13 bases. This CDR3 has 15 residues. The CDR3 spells CASSLYSQAHYGYTF. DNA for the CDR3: TGTGCCAGCAGCTTATATTCACAGGCCCACTATGGCTACACCTTC. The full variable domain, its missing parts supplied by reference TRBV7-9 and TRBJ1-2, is DTGVSQNPRHKITKRGQNVTFRCDPISEHNRLYWYRQTLGQGPEFLTYFQNEAQLEKSRLLSDRFSAERPKGSFSTLEIQRTEQGDSAMYLCASSLYSQAHYGYTFGSGTRLTVV.

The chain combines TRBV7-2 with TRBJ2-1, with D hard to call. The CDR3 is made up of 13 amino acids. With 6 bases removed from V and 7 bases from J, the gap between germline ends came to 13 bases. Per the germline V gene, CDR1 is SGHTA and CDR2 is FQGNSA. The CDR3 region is CASSPGPINEQFF. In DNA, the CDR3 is TGTGCCAGCAGTCCTGGCCCAATAAATGAGCAGTTCTTC. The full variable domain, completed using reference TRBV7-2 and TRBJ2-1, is GAGVSQSPSNKVTEKGKDVELRCDPISGHTALYWYRQSLGQGLEFLIYFQGNSAPDKSGLPSDRFSAERTGGSVSTLTIQRTQQEDSAVYLCASSPGPINEQFFGPGTRLTVL.